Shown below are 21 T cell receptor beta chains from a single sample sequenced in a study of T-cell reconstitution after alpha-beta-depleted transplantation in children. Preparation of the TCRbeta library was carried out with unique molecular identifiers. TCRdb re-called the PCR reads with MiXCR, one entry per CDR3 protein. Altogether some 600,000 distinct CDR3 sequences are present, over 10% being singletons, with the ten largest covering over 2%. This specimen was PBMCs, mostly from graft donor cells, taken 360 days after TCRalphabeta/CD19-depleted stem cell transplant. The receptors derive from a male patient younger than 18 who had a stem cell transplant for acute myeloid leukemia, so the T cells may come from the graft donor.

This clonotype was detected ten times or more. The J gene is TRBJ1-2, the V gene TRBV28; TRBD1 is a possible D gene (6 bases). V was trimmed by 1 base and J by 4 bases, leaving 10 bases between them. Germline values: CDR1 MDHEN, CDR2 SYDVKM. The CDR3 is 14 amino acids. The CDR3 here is CASSLSGQTYGYTF. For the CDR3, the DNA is TGTGCCAGCAGTTTATCAGGACAGACCTATGGCTACACCTTC.

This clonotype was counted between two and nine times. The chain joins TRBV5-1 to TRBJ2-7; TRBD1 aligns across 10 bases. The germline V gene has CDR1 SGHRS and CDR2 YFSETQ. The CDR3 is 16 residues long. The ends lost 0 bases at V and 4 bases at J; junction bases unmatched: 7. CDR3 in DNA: TGCGCCAGCAGCTTGGCCCGCAGACAGGGGGCTTACGAGCAGTACTTC. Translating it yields CASSLARRQGAYEQYF.

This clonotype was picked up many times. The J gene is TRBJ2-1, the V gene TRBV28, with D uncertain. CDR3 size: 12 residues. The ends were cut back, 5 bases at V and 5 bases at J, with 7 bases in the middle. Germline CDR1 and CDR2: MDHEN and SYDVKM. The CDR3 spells CASSPLNNEQFF. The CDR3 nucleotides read TGTGCCAGCAGTCCCTTAAACAATGAGCAGTTCTTC.

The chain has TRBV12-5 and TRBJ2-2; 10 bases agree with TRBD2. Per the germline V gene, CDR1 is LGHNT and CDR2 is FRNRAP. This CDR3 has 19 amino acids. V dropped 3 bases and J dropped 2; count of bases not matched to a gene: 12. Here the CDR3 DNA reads TGTGCTAGTGGTTTTAAGCAAGCGGGAGGGCCAAAAAACACCGGGGAGCTGTTTTTT. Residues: CASGFKQAGGPKNTGELFF.

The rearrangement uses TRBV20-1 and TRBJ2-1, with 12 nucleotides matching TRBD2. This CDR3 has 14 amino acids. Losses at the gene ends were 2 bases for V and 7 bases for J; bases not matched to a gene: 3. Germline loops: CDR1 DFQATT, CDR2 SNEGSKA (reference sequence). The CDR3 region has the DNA TGCAGTGCTAGATGGACTAGCGGGAATAATGAGCAGTTCTTC. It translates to CSARWTSGNNEQFF.

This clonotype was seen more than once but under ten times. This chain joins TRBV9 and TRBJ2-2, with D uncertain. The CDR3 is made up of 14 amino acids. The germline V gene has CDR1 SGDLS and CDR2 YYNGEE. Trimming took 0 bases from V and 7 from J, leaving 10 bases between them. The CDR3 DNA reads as TGTGCCAGCAGCGTAGCCGGATTCGGCGGGGAGCTGTTTTTT. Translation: CASSVAGFGGELFF.

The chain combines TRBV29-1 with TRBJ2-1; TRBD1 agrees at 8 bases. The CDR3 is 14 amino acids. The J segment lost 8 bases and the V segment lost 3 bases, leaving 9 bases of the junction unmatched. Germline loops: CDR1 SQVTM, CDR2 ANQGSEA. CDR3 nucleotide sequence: TGCAGCGTTGAGCTGGACAGGGTTTTTCATGAGCAGTTCTTC. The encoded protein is CSVELDRVFHEQFF.

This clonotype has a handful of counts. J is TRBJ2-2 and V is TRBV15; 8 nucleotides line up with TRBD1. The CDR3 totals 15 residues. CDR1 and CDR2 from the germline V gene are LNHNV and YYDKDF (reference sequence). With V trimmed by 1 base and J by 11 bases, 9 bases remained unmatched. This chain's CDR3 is CATSRVGQGRGELFF. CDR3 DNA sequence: TGTGCCACCAGCAGAGTCGGACAGGGCAGGGGTGAGCTGTTTTTT.

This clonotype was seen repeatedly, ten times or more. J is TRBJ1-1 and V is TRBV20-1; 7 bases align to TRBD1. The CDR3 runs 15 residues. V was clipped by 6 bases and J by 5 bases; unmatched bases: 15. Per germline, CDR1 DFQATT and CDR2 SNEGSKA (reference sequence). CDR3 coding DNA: TGCAGTGCCCGAAACTACAGGGGAGTAATTACTGAAGCTTTCTTT. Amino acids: CSARNYRGVITEAFF.

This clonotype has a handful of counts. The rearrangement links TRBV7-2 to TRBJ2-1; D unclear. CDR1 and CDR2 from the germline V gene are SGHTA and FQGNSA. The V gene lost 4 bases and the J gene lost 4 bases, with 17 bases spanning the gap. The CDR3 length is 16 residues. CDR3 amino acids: CASSSLAIHTYNEQFF. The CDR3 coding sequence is TGTGCCAGCAGCTCTTTAGCAATCCACACATACAATGAGCAGTTCTTC.

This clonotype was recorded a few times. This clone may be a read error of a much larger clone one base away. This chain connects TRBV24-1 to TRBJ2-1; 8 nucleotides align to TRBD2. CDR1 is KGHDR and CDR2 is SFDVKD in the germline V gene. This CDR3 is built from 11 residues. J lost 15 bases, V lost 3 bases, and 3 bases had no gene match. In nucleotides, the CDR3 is TGTGCCACCAGTGATCCTAGCGGGCGGTTCTTC. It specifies CATSDPSGRFF.

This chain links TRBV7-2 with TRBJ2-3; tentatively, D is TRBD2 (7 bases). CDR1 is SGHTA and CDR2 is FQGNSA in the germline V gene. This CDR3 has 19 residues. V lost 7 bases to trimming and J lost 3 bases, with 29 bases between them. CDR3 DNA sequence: TGTGCCAGCACCCTAACGCCGGGTCCTCTAGGGGGGGGGACAGATACGCAGTATTTT. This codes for CASTLTPGPLGGGTDTQYF. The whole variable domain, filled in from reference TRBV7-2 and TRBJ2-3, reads GAGVSQSPSNKVTEKGKDVELRCDPISGHTALYWYRQSLGQGLEFLIYFQGNSAPDKSGLPSDRFSAERTGGSVSTLTIQRTQQEDSAVYLCASTLTPGPLGGGTDTQYFGPGTRLTVL.

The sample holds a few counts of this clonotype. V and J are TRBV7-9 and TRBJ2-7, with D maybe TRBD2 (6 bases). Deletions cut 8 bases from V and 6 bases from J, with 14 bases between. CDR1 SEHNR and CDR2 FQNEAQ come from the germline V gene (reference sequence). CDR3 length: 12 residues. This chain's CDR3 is CASRGRSGEQYF. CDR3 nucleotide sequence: TGTGCCAGCCGGGGGAGATCGGGCGAGCAGTACTTC.

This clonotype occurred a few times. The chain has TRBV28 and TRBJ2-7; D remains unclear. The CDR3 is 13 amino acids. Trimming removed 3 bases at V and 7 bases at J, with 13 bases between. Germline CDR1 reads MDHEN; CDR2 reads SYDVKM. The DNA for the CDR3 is TGTGCCAGCAGTTTGAACCCGTTTAGAGAGCAGTACTTC. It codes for CASSLNPFREQYF. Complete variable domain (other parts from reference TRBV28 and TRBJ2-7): DVKVTQSSRYLVKRTGEKVFLECVQDMDHENMFWYRQDPGLGLRLIYFSYDVKMKEKGDIPEGYSVSREKKERFSLILESASTNQTSMYLCASSLNPFREQYFGPGTRLTVT.

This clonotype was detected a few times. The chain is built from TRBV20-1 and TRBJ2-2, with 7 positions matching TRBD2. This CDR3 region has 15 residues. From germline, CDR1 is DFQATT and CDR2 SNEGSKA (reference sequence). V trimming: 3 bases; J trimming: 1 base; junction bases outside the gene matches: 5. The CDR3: CSARLLARNTGELFF. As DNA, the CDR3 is TGCAGTGCTAGGTTACTAGCGCGGAACACCGGGGAGCTGTTTTTT.

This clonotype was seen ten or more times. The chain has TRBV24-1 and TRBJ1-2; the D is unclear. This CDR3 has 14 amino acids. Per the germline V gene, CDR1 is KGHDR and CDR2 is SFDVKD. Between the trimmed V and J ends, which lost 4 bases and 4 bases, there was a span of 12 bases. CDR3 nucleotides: TGTGCCACCAGTGACCCGAGAGGGTCCTATGGCTACACCTTC. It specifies CATSDPRGSYGYTF.

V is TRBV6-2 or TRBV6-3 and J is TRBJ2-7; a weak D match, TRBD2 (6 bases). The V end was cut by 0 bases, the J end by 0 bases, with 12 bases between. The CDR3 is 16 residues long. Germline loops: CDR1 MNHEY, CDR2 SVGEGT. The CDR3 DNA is TGTGCCAGCAGTTACTCGGGCAGCGGGTTCTCCTACGAGCAGTACTTC. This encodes CASSYSGSGFSYEQYF.

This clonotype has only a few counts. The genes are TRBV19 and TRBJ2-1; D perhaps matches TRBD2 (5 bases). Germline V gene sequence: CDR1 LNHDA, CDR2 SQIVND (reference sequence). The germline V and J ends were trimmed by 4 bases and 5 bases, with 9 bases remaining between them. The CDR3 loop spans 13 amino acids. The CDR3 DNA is TGTGCCAGTAGTACCCCCGGGAACAATGAGCAGTTCTTC. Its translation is CASSTPGNNEQFF.

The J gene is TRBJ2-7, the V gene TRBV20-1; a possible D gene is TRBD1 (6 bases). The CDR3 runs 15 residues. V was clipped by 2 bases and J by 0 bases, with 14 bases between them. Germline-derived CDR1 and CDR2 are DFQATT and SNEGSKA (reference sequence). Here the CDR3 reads CSARQGRPYSYEQYF. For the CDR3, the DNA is TGCAGTGCTAGACAGGGGCGCCCTTACTCCTACGAGCAGTACTTC.

This chain's CDR3 is CASSFPRGSASYNEQFF. CDR3 coding DNA: TGCGCCAGCAGCTTCCCTAGAGGGAGCGCGTCCTACAATGAGCAGTTCTTC. This rearrangement joins TRBV5-1 to TRBJ2-1, with a tentative D call TRBD2 (5 bases). Per germline, CDR1 SGHRS and CDR2 YFSETQ. Trimming took off 2 bases at V and 1 base at J, with 16 bases between the two ends. The CDR3 covers 17 residues. Variable domain in full (rest from reference TRBV5-1 and TRBJ2-1): KAGVTQTPRYLIKTRGQQVTLSCSPISGHRSVSWYQQTPGQGLQFLFEYFSETQRNKGNFPGRFSGRQFSNSRSEMNVSTLELGDSALYLCASSFPRGSASYNEQFFGPGTRLTVL.

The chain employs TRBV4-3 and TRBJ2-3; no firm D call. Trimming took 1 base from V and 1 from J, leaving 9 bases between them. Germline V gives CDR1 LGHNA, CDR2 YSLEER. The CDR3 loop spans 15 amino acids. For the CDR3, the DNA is TGCGCCAGCAGCCAAGGGCGCCTTGGCACAGATACGCAGTATTTT. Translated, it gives CASSQGRLGTDTQYF.